This T cell receptor beta chain was captured in a study of T cell changes during pregnancy in multiple sclerosis. The CDR3 loop spans 16 amino acids. The V segment lost 4 bases and the J segment 1 base; nucleotides outside the gene matches: 9. The germline gives CDR1 SGDLS, CDR2 YYNGEE. Here immunoSEQ multiplex PCR was the method, and the copy in TCRdb shows in-frame clones only, minus some. The repertoire holds about 66,000 clones, with about nine tenths as singletons. V gene TRBV9 combines with J gene TRBJ2-3; TRBD2 agrees at 7 bases. The input for sequencing was peripheral blood, taken in the third trimester of pregnancy. This sequence originates from a female donor with multiple sclerosis, enrolled in a pregnancy study. The CDR3 nucleotides are TGTGCCAGCAGCCCCCAGACTAGCAGGCGCACAGATACGCAGTATTTT. Amino acids: CASSPQTSRRTDTQYF.